Each of the 26 T cell receptor beta chains below was sequenced from the same sample in a study of T-cell memory formation after mild COVID-19. TCRdb used MiXCR to reprocess the 5' RACE reads, holding one entry per CDR3 protein. The sample yields 470,000 or so distinct CDR3 sequences, 25% seen once. Sample: PBMCs or a T cell subset sorted from them (not recorded which). The receptors come from an adult woman who had mild COVID-19 (a few samples of this study predate the infection). Cell type and time point are not known.

There are a few counts of this clonotype. The rearrangement uses TRBV20-1 and TRBJ2-5, with no clear D. This CDR3 comprises 11 residues. V dropped 5 bases and J dropped 5 bases, with 9 bases sitting between them. CDR1 and CDR2 (germline): DFQATT, SNEGSKA (reference sequence). As DNA, the CDR3 is TGCAGTGCTTCCGACCGGGAGACCCAGTACTTC. It codes for CSASDRETQYF.

This clonotype was found once. The chain combines TRBV20-1 with TRBJ1-1, with TRBD1 matching 8 bases. The ends lost 3 bases at V and 10 bases at J; junction bases unmatched: 10. The CDR3 runs to 13 residues. Germline V gene sequence: CDR1 DFQATT, CDR2 SNEGSKA (reference sequence). The CDR3 loop is CSASLIGQGTAFF. CDR3 DNA: TGCAGTGCTAGCCTAATCGGACAGGGAACAGCTTTCTTT.

This clonotype was counted between two and nine times. The rearrangement links TRBV2 to TRBJ2-7; 12 bases map to TRBD2. J was trimmed by 6 bases and V by 6 bases; bases with no gene match: 9. Germline V gene sequence: CDR1 SNHLY, CDR2 FYNNEI. The CDR3 runs 15 residues. DNA for the CDR3: TGTGCCAGCAGACCGGGACTAGCGGGTTCTGCCGAGCAGTACTTC. Amino acid sequence: CASRPGLAGSAEQYF.

This clonotype has ten or more counts. The chain joins TRBV13 to TRBJ2-1, with 8 bases that match TRBD2. V lost 4 bases to trimming and J lost 1 base; unmatched junction nucleotides: 3. The CDR3 runs 15 residues. Germline V gene lookup returns CDR1 PRHDT and CDR2 FYEKMQ (reference sequence). In DNA, the CDR3 is TGTGCCAGCAGCTCTCAGCGGGAGTCCTACAATGAGCAGTTCTTC. It codes for CASSSQRESYNEQFF.

V gene TRBV19 combines with J gene TRBJ1-5; 8 bases agree with TRBD1. Unmatched junction bases numbered 2, after V lost 11 bases and J lost 5 bases. The length of the CDR3 is 11 residues. Germline V gene sequence: CDR1 LNHDA, CDR2 SQIVND (reference sequence). The CDR3 sequence: CAQTGDQPQHF. The CDR3 bases are TGTGCCCAGACAGGGGATCAGCCCCAGCATTTT.

This chain connects TRBV27 to TRBJ2-2; possibly TRBD2 for D (6 bases). V lost 3 bases and J 6 bases, leaving 11 bases between the germline ends. Germline loops: CDR1 MNHEY, CDR2 SMNVEV (reference sequence). CDR3 length: 14 amino acids. CDR3 DNA: TGTGCCAGCAGTTTTGGGACTCAGGCCGGGGAGCTGTTTTTT. It is translated as CASSFGTQAGELFF.

The V gene is TRBV7-3, the J gene TRBJ1-1; D unclear. CDR1 is SGHTA and CDR2 is FQGTGA in the germline V gene. The CDR3 length is 13 residues. Trimming pared 5 bases from V and 6 bases from J, leaving 13 bases between. CDR3 protein: CASSGPLEAEAFF. CDR3 DNA: TGTGCCAGCAGCGGGCCCCTGGAGGCTGAAGCTTTCTTT.

This clonotype has more than one count but fewer than ten. V and J are TRBV4-2 and TRBJ2-3; possibly TRBD2 for D (7 bases). The CDR3 consists of 16 residues. Trimming cost V 2 bases and J 1 base, with 13 bases left between them. CDR1 and CDR2 from the germline V gene are LGHNA and YNFKEQ. CDR3 DNA sequence: TGTGCCAGCAGCCAACAATCGGGGGGCGGCACAGATACGCAGTATTTT. This sequence encodes CASSQQSGGGTDTQYF.

The chain employs TRBV15 and TRBJ2-3; 8 positions agree with TRBD1. The CDR3 sequence is 16 residues long. CDR1 and CDR2 (germline): LNHNV, YYDKDF (reference sequence). J gave up 0 bases and V 0 bases, and 2 bases lay outside the gene matches. CDR3 sequence reads: CATSRDRTGSTDTQYF. DNA for the CDR3: TGTGCCACCAGCAGAGATAGGACAGGGAGCACAGATACGCAGTATTTT. The full variable domain, its missing parts supplied by reference TRBV15 and TRBJ2-3, is DAMVIQNPRYQVTQFGKPVTLSCSQTLNHNVMYWYQQKSSQAPKLLFHYYDKDFNNEADTPDNFQSRRPNTSFCFLDIRSPGLGDTAMYLCATSRDRTGSTDTQYFGPGTRLTVL.

This chain uses TRBV12-3 or TRBV12-4 with TRBJ2-1, with 15 bases matching TRBD2. The CDR3 is made up of 18 amino acids. Trimming took 5 bases from V and 7 from J; bases not matched to a gene: 12. The CDR3, as DNA: TGTGCCAGCAGTCTGGGACTAGCGGGGGGTCAAATGGAAAATGAGCAGTTCTTC. Its protein product is CASSLGLAGGQMENEQFF.

Only a few counts were recorded for this clonotype. The V call is TRBV27, the J call TRBJ1-6, with D maybe TRBD1 (6 bases). The CDR3 totals 15 residues. Germline CDR1 and CDR2: MNHEY and SMNVEV (reference sequence). V was clipped by 7 bases and J by 7 bases, with 17 bases between them. Here the CDR3 DNA reads TGTGCCAGCACCGCCGGGGGGGCCGGAAATTCACCCCTCCACTTT. Translation gives CASTAGGAGNSPLHF.

The chain has TRBV5-1 and TRBJ2-5; 8 nucleotides line up with TRBD2. The CDR3 runs 15 residues. CDR1 and CDR2 (germline): SGHRS, YFSETQ. Losses at the gene ends were 4 bases for V and 4 bases for J; bases not matched to a gene: 9. CDR3 in DNA: TGCGCCAGCAGCCTCCCGGGGGGGGCTGGAGAGACCCAGTACTTC. Translation gives CASSLPGGAGETQYF.

The V call is TRBV7-9, the J call TRBJ2-7; D perhaps matches TRBD1 (6 bases). There are 15 residues in the CDR3. The V end was cut by 5 bases, the J end by 0 bases, with 14 bases between. Germline-derived CDR1 and CDR2 are SEHNR and FQNEAQ (reference sequence). The CDR3 protein is CASSHLMTGSYEQYF. The CDR3 DNA reads as TGTGCCAGCAGCCATCTGATGACAGGCTCCTACGAGCAGTACTTC.

This clonotype was detected a few times. V is TRBV5-6 and J is TRBJ2-3, with 7 bases fitting TRBD1. With 4 bases clipped from V and 2 bases from J, the junction kept 4 bases outside the gene matches. Looked up from germline, CDR1 is SGHDT and CDR2 is YYEEEE. This CDR3 comprises 14 residues. DNA for the CDR3: TGTGCCAGCAGCGGGGGACAGTCCACAGATACGCAGTATTTT. Translation: CASSGGQSTDTQYF.

This clonotype has more than one count but fewer than ten. As DNA, the CDR3 is TGCGCCAGCAGCCAAGAATTAGCGGGGGTCTCCTACAATGAGCAGTTCTTC. The encoded protein is CASSQELAGVSYNEQFF. The rearrangement uses TRBV4-3 and TRBJ2-1, with 9 bases aligning to TRBD2. The V and J ends lost 0 bases and 0 bases, in that order; junction bases with no gene match: 3. The germline CDR1 and CDR2 sequences are LGHNA and YSLEER. The CDR3 consists of 17 residues.

The chain recombines TRBV5-6 with TRBJ2-1; possibly TRBD1 or TRBD2 for D (6 bases each). The CDR3 is 15 residues long. Deletions cut 2 bases from V and 6 bases from J, with 15 bases between. Looked up from germline, CDR1 is SGHDT and CDR2 is YYEEEE. The CDR3 here is CASSFRTSRGNEQFF. The CDR3 DNA is TGTGCCAGCAGCTTTCGTACTAGCAGGGGCAATGAGCAGTTCTTC.

The rearrangement joins TRBV20-1 to TRBJ2-3, with 7 bases that match TRBD1. CDR1 is DFQATT, CDR2 SNEGSKA, per germline (reference sequence). The ends lost 3 bases at V and 4 bases at J; junction bases unmatched: 10. There are 15 residues in the CDR3. CDR3 sequence: CSASLGQGVADTQYF. CDR3 DNA sequence: TGCAGTGCTAGTTTAGGGCAGGGGGTGGCAGATACGCAGTATTTT.

The rearrangement links TRBV5-1 to TRBJ1-1; D is ambiguous. Trimming cost V 2 bases and J 5 bases, with 10 bases left between them. The germline CDR1 and CDR2 sequences are SGHRS and YFSETQ. The length of the CDR3 is 13 residues. Here the CDR3 DNA reads TGCGCCAGCAGCTTTCGGGTTGCGACTGAAGCTTTCTTT. Residues: CASSFRVATEAFF.

The chain is built from TRBV6-5 and TRBJ1-4; D is unclear. Germline-derived CDR1 and CDR2 are MNHEY and SVGAGI. Trimming shortened V by 6 bases and J by 3 bases, and 14 bases separated the two germline ends. The CDR3 runs to 15 residues. This chain's CDR3 is CASSPQGRPNEKLFF. In DNA form, the CDR3 reads TGTGCCAGCAGCCCTCAAGGACGGCCTAATGAAAAACTGTTTTTT.

This clonotype has a handful of counts. The junction and the germline gene differ at one end; a read error may be behind it. The V gene is TRBV5-1, the J gene TRBJ2-2; the D gene is possibly TRBD2 (5 bases). The CDR3 sequence is 12 residues long. The germline CDR1 and CDR2 sequences are SGHRS and YFSETQ. The CDR3 is CASRLEAGELFF. The CDR3 nucleotides read TGCGCCAGCAGATTGGAGGCCGGGGAGCTGTTTTTT.

This clonotype was detected only a few times. The chain is built from TRBV9 and TRBJ2-1, with a weak D call TRBD2 (5 bases). V was clipped by 6 bases and J by 1 base, with 11 bases between them. Per germline, CDR1 SGDLS and CDR2 YYNGEE. CDR3 length equals 14 residues. The CDR3 bases are TGTGCCAGCACCCGGACTGGGTCCTACAATGAGCAGTTCTTC. Protein sequence: CASTRTGSYNEQFF. The variable domain in full, with the rest retrieved from reference TRBV9 and TRBJ2-1, is DSGVTQTPKHLITATGQRVTLRCSPRSGDLSVYWYQQSLDQGLQFLIQYYNGEERAKGNILERFSAQQFPDLHSELNLSSLELGDSALYFCASTRTGSYNEQFFGPGTRLTVL.

This rearrangement joins TRBV18 to TRBJ1-1, with D possibly TRBD1 on 5 matching bases. This CDR3 has 14 amino acids. Germline assignment: CDR1 KGHSH and CDR2 LQKENI. Trimming removed 6 bases from V and 5 bases from J, with 16 bases in between. For the CDR3, the DNA is TGTGCCAGCTCCGGAGGCAGGGCGCCTACTGAAGCTTTCTTT. Translated: CASSGGRAPTEAFF.

V gene TRBV5-1 combines with J gene TRBJ1-1; D perhaps matches TRBD1 (5 bases). The germline CDR1 and CDR2 sequences are SGHRS and YFSETQ. The CDR3 spans 17 residues. V lost 4 bases and J 3 bases, leaving 22 bases between the germline ends. CDR3 loop: CASSPVGRGLVHTEAFF. In nucleotides, the CDR3 is TGCGCCAGCAGCCCCGTCGGTCGGGGGTTGGTGCACACTGAAGCTTTCTTT.

This rearrangement joins TRBV10-3 to TRBJ1-3, with D perhaps TRBD1 (6 bases). The CDR3 spans 15 residues. The ends were cut back, 4 bases at V and 0 bases at J, with 10 bases in the middle. CDR1 is ENHRY, CDR2 SYGVKD, per germline. The CDR3 here is CAISVGGSSGNTIYF. The CDR3 DNA reads TGTGCCATCAGTGTCGGGGGCTCCTCTGGAAACACCATATATTTT.

This clonotype was detected only a few times. The chain is built from TRBV4-2 and TRBJ1-2; D perhaps matches TRBD1 (6 bases). The V and J ends lost 3 bases and 8 bases respectively, with 16 bases between them. The CDR3 length is 14 residues. The germline gives CDR1 LGHNA, CDR2 YNFKEQ. The CDR3 protein is CASSQGTLLQGYTF. In DNA, the CDR3 is TGTGCCAGCAGCCAGGGGACACTGCTACAGGGCTACACCTTC.

This chain connects TRBV7-3 to TRBJ2-7; tentatively, D is TRBD2 (6 bases). CDR3 length: 14 residues. The germline CDR1 and CDR2 sequences are SGHTA and FQGTGA. With 4 bases removed from V and 7 bases from J, the gap between germline ends came to 17 bases. For the CDR3, the DNA is TGTGCCAGCAGCTCCATCTCCGGGGCGGGGGAGCAGTACTTC. It is translated as CASSSISGAGEQYF.